The 14 T cell receptor beta chains reported below all come from one sample, sequenced in a study of radiotherapy plus CTLA-4 blockade in lung cancer. Only in-frame clones appear in the TCRdb table, and some are missing; sequencing was by immunoSEQ multiplex PCR. The sample lists about 97,000 clones, about 70% occurring once. Sequencing was performed on peripheral blood, taken from a patient treated with radiotherapy plus ipilimumab. Receptor source: a human donor with non-small cell lung cancer who had a partial response to radiotherapy plus ipilimumab. Some clones in this sample may be carry-over from other donors' samples.

The CDR3 DNA reads as TGCGCCAGCAGCTTGGGGCAAAACTATGGCTACACCTTC. Encoded protein: CASSLGQNYGYTF. The rearrangement links TRBV5-1 to TRBJ1-2; D ambiguous. V was shortened by 0 bases and J by 2 bases, with 5 bases between the two germline ends. The CDR3 consists of 13 residues. The germline V gene encodes CDR1 SGHRS and CDR2 YFSETQ.

There are a few counts of this clone. This chain uses TRBV21-1 with TRBJ1-3; the listed D gene, TRBD1, was not tested against the DNA. TRBV21-1 is an annotated pseudogene. The CDR3 consists of 17 residues. CDR3 DNA: TGTGCCAGCAGCAAAGAGGGTTTCAACAGGGCTGGAAACACCATATATTTT. It encodes CASSKEGFNRAGNTIYF.

This chain uses TRBV6-1 with TRBJ1-4; tentative D call: TRBD1 (5 bases). Trimming removed 6 bases from V and 8 bases from J, with 13 bases in between. The germline gives CDR1 MNHNS, CDR2 SASEGT. The CDR3 runs 13 residues. CDR3 sequence (DNA): TGTGCCAGCAGGAGGACAAAGAACGAAAAACTGTTTTTT. Translating gives CASRRTKNEKLFF.

V and J are TRBV6-5 and TRBJ2-1; TRBD1 might be the D (6 bases). CDR1 is MNHEY, CDR2 SVGAGI, per germline. Between the trimmed V and J ends, which lost 6 bases and 4 bases, there was a span of 13 bases. The CDR3 consists of 14 residues. CDR3 DNA sequence: TGTGCCAGCAGATACGAGGGGGAATACAATGAGCAGTTCTTC. It translates to CASRYEGEYNEQFF.

The genes are TRBV30 and TRBJ2-7; 9 nucleotides align to TRBD2. The CDR3 is 13 residues long. V was pared by 0 bases and J by 6 bases, with 3 bases of the junction left unmatched. The germline V gene encodes CDR1 GTSNPN and CDR2 SVGIG (reference sequence). The CDR3 reads CAWSVAGGAEQYF. The CDR3 region has the DNA TGTGCCTGGAGTGTAGCGGGAGGAGCCGAGCAGTACTTC.

This clone was detected only a few times. V is TRBV6-4 and J is TRBJ1-3; D is undetermined. V lost 4 bases to trimming and J lost 0 bases, with 10 bases between them. Germline CDR1 and CDR2: MRHNA and SNTAGT. There are 15 residues in the CDR3. This CDR3 reads CASSVGKVSGNTIYF. Here the CDR3 DNA reads TGTGCCAGCAGTGTGGGCAAAGTCTCTGGAAACACCATATATTTT.

J is TRBJ1-5 and V is TRBV2; tentatively, D is TRBD1 (5 bases). V lost 7 bases and J 9 bases, leaving 22 bases between the germline ends. Germline lookup yields CDR1 SNHLY and CDR2 FYNNEI. The CDR3 is made up of 15 amino acids. CDR3 bases: TGTGCCAGCATGGGGGGACGCGTCCCGGGGACGCCCCAGCATTTT. Its translation: CASMGGRVPGTPQHF.

This clone was seen a few times. CDR3 bases: TGTGCCAGCAGCTTGTCAAGGGGGGGTCACTATGGCTACACCTTC. This encodes CASSLSRGGHYGYTF. The chain recombines TRBV4-2 with TRBJ1-2, with a tentative D call TRBD1 (6 bases). This CDR3 contains 15 residues. V was cut by 5 bases and J by 3 bases, with 16 bases left in between. Germline V gene sequence: CDR1 LGHNA, CDR2 YNFKEQ.

V and J are TRBV11-3 and TRBJ1-1; unclear D gene. The V end lost 0 bases, the J end lost 0 bases, and 5 bases lay between the germline ends. The CDR3 contains 14 residues. From germline, CDR1 is SGHNT and CDR2 YENEEA. The CDR3 loop is CASSLDRVNTEAFF. Written as DNA, the CDR3 is TGTGCCAGCAGCTTAGATCGGGTGAACACTGAAGCTTTCTTT. The complete variable domain, with remaining parts taken from reference TRBV11-3 and TRBJ1-1, reads EAGVVQSPRYKIIEKKQPVAFWCNPISGHNTLYWYLQNLGQGPELLIRYENEEAVDDSQLPKDRFSAERLKGVDSTLKIQPAELGDSAVYLCASSLDRVNTEAFFGQGTRLTVV.

The chain joins TRBV7-8 to TRBJ2-7, with a possible D match to TRBD1 (5 bases). Germline CDR1 SGHVS, CDR2 FQNEAQ. The CDR3 extends over 14 amino acids. The V and J ends lost 5 bases and 1 base respectively, with 12 bases between them. The CDR3 sequence: CASSRPTESYEQYF. In nucleotides, the CDR3 is TGTGCCAGCAGCAGACCGACAGAATCCTACGAGCAGTACTTC.

The chain recombines TRBV6-6 with TRBJ2-2; a weak D match, TRBD2 (5 bases). The germline V and J ends were trimmed by 9 bases and 1 base, with 6 bases remaining between them. Germline-derived CDR1 and CDR2 are MNHNY and SVGAGI (reference sequence). The CDR3 has 12 residues. The CDR3 loop reads CASRENTGELFF. The CDR3, as DNA: TGTGCCAGTCGGGAGAACACCGGGGAGCTGTTTTTT.

This rearrangement joins TRBV14 to TRBJ2-3; D perhaps matches TRBD1 (6 bases). In germline, CDR1 is SGHDN, CDR2 FVKESK. The CDR3 extends over 16 amino acids. V was clipped by 2 bases and J by 2 bases, with 14 bases between them. Here the CDR3 reads CASSQPGQIPTDTQYF. CDR3 bases: TGTGCCAGCAGCCAACCGGGACAAATCCCCACAGATACGCAGTATTTT. Looking up the rest from reference TRBV14 and TRBJ2-3 gives the full variable domain: EAGVTQFPSHSVIEKGQTVTLRCDPISGHDNLYWYRRVMGKEIKFLLHFVKESKQDESGMPNNRFLAERTGGTYSTLKVQPAELEDSGVYFCASSQPGQIPTDTQYFGPGTRLTVL.

V gene TRBV5-4 combines with J gene TRBJ2-5, with 9 bases identical to TRBD1. Losses at the gene ends were 0 bases for V and 3 bases for J; bases not matched to a gene: 3. The CDR3 runs to 15 residues. Germline CDR1 is SGHNT and CDR2 is YYREEE (reference sequence). The chain's CDR3 is CASSLGGQGKETQYF. CDR3 nucleotide sequence: TGTGCCAGCAGCTTGGGGGGACAGGGTAAAGAGACCCAGTACTTC.

The rearrangement links TRBV19 to TRBJ1-2, with TRBD1 matching 7 bases. CDR1 is LNHDA and CDR2 is SQIVND in the germline V gene (reference sequence). V trimming: 6 bases; J trimming: 8 bases; junction bases outside the gene matches: 15. The CDR3 has 15 amino acids. CDR3 loop: CASRHPGTDAGGYTF. The CDR3 DNA is TGTGCCAGTAGACATCCTGGGACAGATGCTGGGGGCTACACCTTC.